The clone carrying this T cell receptor beta chain is medium-sized in the sample. Its antigen remains unidentified. Using MiXCR, TCRdb reanalyzed the PCR reads. The table records some 6,900 clones, less than 30% of them present only once. This specimen belongs to a study of metastatic and nonmetastatic thyroid tumors. Whole-study context: Across peripheral blood and tumor or nodule tissue samples taken from malignant and benign thyroid patients, the repertoires were compared with one another. Points from the study as a whole: According to reports, the diversity of TCR beta was significantly higher in malignant thyroid tumors than in benign nodules, and this held in both blood and tumor samples.

Every patient underwent thyroid surgery untreated. Germline CDR1 SEHNR, CDR2 FQNEAQ (reference sequence). The CDR3 is 15 residues long. V was shortened by 2 bases and J by 3 bases, with 12 bases between the two germline ends. This chain links TRBV7-9 with TRBJ2-3, with D perhaps matching TRBD1 (5 bases). The TCR comes from a female donor with papillary thyroid cancer or a benign thyroid nodule (not recorded which). Some clones in this sample may be carry-over from other donors' samples. Material for sequencing was tumor tissue. CDR3 amino acids: CASSLWAGRTDTQYF. The DNA of the CDR3 is TGTGCCAGCAGCTTATGGGCAGGGCGGACAGATACGCAGTATTTT.